This T cell receptor beta chain was recovered during a study of technical replicates of blood from a few donors (dated by TCRdb to about 2017). With respect to this clone: Its target antigen remains unknown. No much larger clonotype is one base removed from it; base qualities were not supplied.

Libraries were made using the immunoSEQ multiplex PCR assay. TCRdb mirrors the immuneACCESS table, restricted to in-frame sequences. Some clones are absent from its copies; in checked studies, under half trace to an unresolved V gene, and the reason for the others is unknown. The sample table lists tens of thousands of clones, about nine tenths of them with a count of one. 0.41% of the sample is held by the ten biggest clonotypes. The CDR3 runs 15 amino acids, cysteine and phenylalanine included. CDR3 DNA is the only sequence kept; it has 45 bases, read in frame from the first base. V drops 0 bases and J drops 3 bases, leaving 12 bases in between. The CDR1 and CDR2 encoded by the germline V gene are SGHTA and FQGTGA.

Sequenced sample: T cells isolated from PBMCs. The chain joins TRBV7-3 to TRBJ2-7, with a tentative D gene TRBD1 over 5 matching bases. The receptor was isolated from a human donor in good health. The CDR3 amino acid sequence is: CASSLTRQGHYEQYF. The DNA reads as follows: TGTGCCAGCAGCTTAACTAGGCAGGGTCACTACGAGCAGTACTTC.